The 29 T cell receptor beta chains below were found in one sample sequenced in a study of T cell responses to AZD1222 COVID-19 vaccine. Libraries were prepared by immunoSEQ multiplex PCR; TCRdb keeps only in-frame clonotypes and omits some of them. This sample has approximately 80,000 clones, with 80% to 90% found just once. The sample in question was peripheral blood, obtained 28 days after the second AZD1222 dose. The receptors originated from an adult who received the AZD1222 COVID-19 vaccine.

The J gene is TRBJ2-5, the V gene TRBV7-2; TRBD1 or TRBD2 may be the D gene (6 bases each). CDR3 size: 15 residues. Per germline, CDR1 SGHTA and CDR2 FQGNSA. V was pared by 2 bases and J by 2 bases, with 12 bases between. CDR3 in DNA: TGTGCCAGCAGCTTATTGAGGGGGAGGCAAGAGACCCAGTACTTC. Its translation is CASSLLRGRQETQYF.

V is TRBV7-2 and J is TRBJ1-5; no clear D gene. Trimming stripped 2 bases from V and 9 bases from J, with 17 bases between. CDR1 SGHTA and CDR2 FQGNSA come from the germline V gene. The CDR3 covers 15 residues. CDR3 nucleotide sequence: TGTGCCAGCAGCTTAAACGTGGGGTTAAGTCGGCCCCAGCATTTT. As protein: CASSLNVGLSRPQHF.

The chain recombines TRBV19 with TRBJ1-5; 7 bases match TRBD1. Trimming took 1 base from V and 1 from J; bases not matched to a gene: 4. The length of the CDR3 is 16 residues. Germline assignment: CDR1 LNHDA and CDR2 SQIVND (reference sequence). The CDR3 nucleotides read TGTGCCAGTAGTATAGTGGGGACAGTCAGCAATCAGCCCCAGCATTTT. The encoded protein is CASSIVGTVSNQPQHF.

The rearrangement joins TRBV28 to TRBJ1-4; D not certain. CDR3 size: 14 residues. The germline V gene encodes CDR1 MDHEN and CDR2 SYDVKM. V was shortened by 4 bases and J by 3 bases, with 9 bases between the two germline ends. The CDR3 is CASSSPDSNEKLFF. DNA for the CDR3: TGTGCCAGCAGTTCCCCGGATTCTAATGAAAAACTGTTTTTT.

The chain has TRBV18 and TRBJ1-1; D is perhaps TRBD1 (5 bases). The V gene's germline CDR1 is KGHSH and CDR2 LQKENI. The CDR3 sequence is 13 residues long. Trimming removed 1 base from V and 3 bases from J, with 6 bases in between. The CDR3 DNA sequence: TGTGCCAGCTCACCACGAGGGGACACTGAAGCTTTCTTT. This codes for CASSPRGDTEAFF.

The gene calls are TRBV5-5 and TRBJ1-4; maybe TRBD1 (5 bases). Germline assignment: CDR1 SGHKS and CDR2 YYEKEE (reference sequence). CDR3 size: 15 residues. V gave up 3 bases and J gave up 5 bases, with 14 bases separating them. The CDR3 is CASSSFSGGNEKLFF. DNA for the CDR3: TGTGCCAGCAGCTCATTTTCCGGGGGGAATGAAAAACTGTTTTTT.

The J gene is TRBJ2-5, the V gene TRBV20-1; no firm D call. The germline V gene has CDR1 DFQATT and CDR2 SNEGSKA (reference sequence). The CDR3 spans 11 residues. Trimming removed 4 bases from V and 2 bases from J, with 5 bases in between. The DNA of the CDR3 is TGCAGTGCTAAACCTCAAGAGACCCAGTACTTC. Translated, it gives CSAKPQETQYF.

V gene TRBV18 combines with J gene TRBJ2-2, with 15 positions matching TRBD2. The germline gives CDR1 KGHSH, CDR2 LQKENI. Trimming removed 3 bases from V and 4 bases from J; junction bases left unmatched: 6. CDR3 size: 18 residues. CDR3 amino acids: CASSPGLAGGQFTGELFF. The CDR3 DNA is TGTGCCAGCTCACCCGGACTAGCGGGAGGGCAATTCACCGGGGAGCTGTTTTTT.

J is TRBJ2-4 and V is TRBV27; TRBD2 is a possible D gene (6 bases). The CDR3 runs to 14 residues. The germline V and J ends were trimmed by 8 bases and 6 bases, with 17 bases remaining between them. The germline CDR1 and CDR2 sequences are MNHEY and SMNVEV (reference sequence). The CDR3 DNA reads as TGTGCCAGCCGCCTCCCGGGGGTCGGAAACATTCAGTACTTC. Amino acids: CASRLPGVGNIQYF.

The CDR3 sequence: CASSYPRMTGQGHNEQFF. In DNA, the CDR3 is TGTGCCAGCAGTTACCCAAGAATGACAGGACAGGGGCACAATGAGCAGTTCTTC. The genes are TRBV6-2 or TRBV6-3 and TRBJ2-1; 9 bases align to TRBD1. Trimming cost V 2 bases and J 5 bases; bases outside gene matches: 13. The CDR3 length is 18 residues. CDR1 is MNHEY, CDR2 SVGEGT, per germline.

This clone has just one count. The V and J genes are TRBV7-9 and TRBJ2-7, with 7 bases lining up with TRBD1. Per germline, CDR1 SEHNR and CDR2 FQNEAQ (reference sequence). Losses at the gene ends were 5 bases for V and 4 bases for J; bases not matched to a gene: 11. The CDR3 length is 15 residues. The CDR3 here is CASSMNTGELYEQYF. CDR3 in DNA: TGTGCCAGCAGCATGAATACAGGGGAACTTTACGAGCAGTACTTC.

This chain uses TRBV5-1 with TRBJ1-2; D is ambiguous. The CDR3 has 13 amino acids. Germline loops: CDR1 SGHRS, CDR2 YFSETQ. V lost 4 bases, J lost 3 bases, and 10 bases lay in between. The CDR3 DNA is TGCGCCAGCAGCCTCGGAGGGCACTATGGCTACACCTTC. Protein: CASSLGGHYGYTF.

A single count supports this clone. The rearrangement joins TRBV27 to TRBJ2-5; D is unresolved. V was shortened by 5 bases and J by 1 base, with 2 bases between the two germline ends. Germline CDR1 reads MNHEY; CDR2 reads SMNVEV (reference sequence). CDR3 length equals 11 residues. CDR3 sequence (DNA): TGTGCCAGCAGTCTCCAAGAGACCCAGTACTTC. It encodes CASSLQETQYF.

The V and J genes are TRBV14 and TRBJ1-6; 9 nucleotides match TRBD1. This CDR3 has 17 amino acids. With V trimmed by 4 bases and J by 10 bases, 14 bases remained unmatched. Germline V CDR1 and CDR2: SGHDN, FVKESK. In nucleotides, the CDR3 is TGTGCCAGCAGCCCTTACTCCGGAGGGACAGGGCGCTCACCCCTCCACTTT. Protein: CASSPYSGGTGRSPLHF. Combining the CDR3 with reference TRBV14 and TRBJ1-6 gives the whole variable domain EAGVTQFPSHSVIEKGQTVTLRCDPISGHDNLYWYRRVMGKEIKFLLHFVKESKQDESGMPNNRFLAERTGGTYSTLKVQPAELEDSGVYFCASSPYSGGTGRSPLHFGNGTRLTVT.

This chain connects TRBV5-8 to TRBJ1-4; TRBD1 might be the D (6 bases). This CDR3 region has 15 residues. Deletions cut 5 bases from V and 0 bases from J, with 11 bases between. Germline CDR1 SGHTS, CDR2 YDEGEE. In nucleotides, the CDR3 is TGTGCCAGCAGTTCCGACAGGACAACTAATGAAAAACTGTTTTTT. Protein sequence: CASSSDRTTNEKLFF.

This rearrangement joins TRBV11-3 to TRBJ2-7, with D possibly called TRBD1 or TRBD2 (5 bases each). This CDR3 comprises 14 residues. Germline-derived CDR1 and CDR2 are SGHNT and YENEEA. Trimming left V 3 bases short and J 3 bases short, with 12 bases between. CDR3 in DNA: TGTGCCAGCAGCTTCACCGGGACGGGCTACGAGCAGTACTTC. Its translation: CASSFTGTGYEQYF.

This clone showed up just a few times. The rearrangement joins TRBV6-4 to TRBJ1-2; no clear D gene. The CDR3 totals 14 residues. Trimming left V 6 bases short and J 2 bases short, with 13 bases between. In germline, CDR1 is MRHNA, CDR2 SNTAGT. The CDR3 DNA sequence: TGTGCCAGCAGCCAGGACGGAATAAACTATGGCTACACCTTC. As protein: CASSQDGINYGYTF.

This clone was recorded once. The chain links TRBV20-1 to TRBJ2-5; perhaps TRBD2 as D (6 bases). Germline-derived CDR1 and CDR2 are DFQATT and SNEGSKA (reference sequence). The CDR3 runs 11 residues. The ends were cut back, 5 bases at V and 5 bases at J, with 9 bases in the middle. The CDR3 DNA reads as TGCAGTGCTGGGGCGGGGGAGACCCAGTACTTC. It encodes CSAGAGETQYF.

V usage is TRBV15 and J usage is TRBJ2-3, with D unclear. The CDR3 loop spans 15 amino acids. V gave up 1 base and J gave up 1 base, with 9 bases separating them. Germline CDR1 reads LNHNV; CDR2 reads YYDKDF (reference sequence). The chain's CDR3 is CATSRGNRGTDTQYF. The CDR3 nucleotides are TGTGCCACCAGCAGAGGGAACAGAGGCACAGATACGCAGTATTTT.

The CDR3 spells CASSQARSTEAFF. In nucleotides, the CDR3 is TGCGCCAGCAGCCAAGCAAGAAGCACTGAAGCTTTCTTT. The V call is TRBV4-3, the J call TRBJ1-1; D is unclear. Germline CDR1 and CDR2: LGHNA and YSLEER. Trimming pared 1 base from V and 4 bases from J, leaving 7 bases between. The CDR3 extends over 13 amino acids.

The rearrangement uses TRBV7-9 and TRBJ2-5; unclear D gene. The CDR3 is made up of 11 amino acids. The germline V and J ends were trimmed by 5 bases and 5 bases, with 6 bases remaining between them. Germline values: CDR1 SEHNR, CDR2 FQNEAQ (reference sequence). The CDR3 bases are TGTGCCAGCAGCCCGTTTGAGACCCAGTACTTC. It translates to CASSPFETQYF.

The CDR3 nucleotides are TGTGCCAGCAGCTTAGAGGTAACTGAAGCTTTCTTT. Translation: CASSLEVTEAFF. The chain has TRBV7-2 and TRBJ1-1; no firm D call. The CDR3 has 12 amino acids. The germline V gene has CDR1 SGHTA and CDR2 FQGNSA. V was cut by 1 base and J by 5 bases, with 5 bases left in between.

V usage is TRBV19 and J usage is TRBJ1-5, with 11 bases aligning to TRBD1. The CDR3 length is 18 residues. Germline trimming cut 3 bases from V and 13 bases from J; bases unmatched to any gene: 20. Germline V gene lookup returns CDR1 LNHDA and CDR2 SQIVND (reference sequence). In nucleotides, the CDR3 is TGTGCCAGTAGTATCAGGACAGGGGGCCGAAATCAAAATCGGCCTCAGCATTTT. Amino acids: CASSIRTGGRNQNRPQHF.

The V and J genes are TRBV9 and TRBJ1-2, with 10 bases identical to TRBD1. The CDR3 loop spans 15 amino acids. Germline CDR1 reads SGDLS; CDR2 reads YYNGEE. J lost 5 bases, V lost 4 bases, and 8 bases had no gene match. This CDR3 is CASSPGQGVSYGYTF. The CDR3 DNA reads TGTGCCAGCAGCCCCGGACAGGGGGTTTCGTATGGCTACACCTTC.

V usage is TRBV28 and J usage is TRBJ2-7; 10 bases are a match to TRBD2. The CDR3 totals 16 residues. CDR1 and CDR2 from the germline V gene are MDHEN and SYDVKM. V shed 5 bases and J 4 bases; nucleotides not matched to a gene: 11. The CDR3 spells CASSNNLAGELYEQYF. The CDR3 coding sequence is TGTGCCAGCAGTAATAACCTAGCGGGAGAACTTTACGAGCAGTACTTC.

The chain joins TRBV19 to TRBJ1-2; tentatively, D is TRBD1 (5 bases). The germline V gene encodes CDR1 LNHDA and CDR2 SQIVND (reference sequence). Trimming took 4 bases from V and 8 from J, leaving 8 bases between them. The CDR3 runs to 11 residues. The CDR3 reads CASSNYRGYTF. The CDR3 DNA is TGTGCCAGTAGTAACTACAGGGGCTACACCTTC.

V usage is TRBV7-8 and J usage is TRBJ1-3, with D unresolved. Trimming took 1 base from V and 0 from J, leaving 13 bases between them. The length of the CDR3 is 17 residues. The germline V gene encodes CDR1 SGHVS and CDR2 FQNEAQ. The CDR3 DNA follows: TGTGCCAGCAGCTTAGATGGGCTTCCTAGCTCTGGAAACACCATATATTTT. Translation: CASSLDGLPSSGNTIYF. Complete variable domain (other parts from reference TRBV7-8 and TRBJ1-3): GAGVSQSPRYKVAKRGQDVALRCDPISGHVSLFWYQQALGQGPEFLTYFQNEAQLDKSGLPSDRFFAERPEGSVSTLKIQRTQQEDSAVYLCASSLDGLPSSGNTIYFGEGSWLTVV.

This clone was seen only a few times. V is TRBV19 and J is TRBJ1-4; 8 bases fit TRBD1. This CDR3 has 14 residues. Germline lookup yields CDR1 LNHDA and CDR2 SQIVND (reference sequence). After removal of 5 bases from V and 8 bases from J, the junction contained 7 bases not matched to a gene. The CDR3 nucleotides are TGTGCCAGTAGTCTGACAGGGGTTAAGGAAAAACTGTTTTTT. Its translation: CASSLTGVKEKLFF. The variable domain in full, completed from reference TRBV19 and TRBJ1-4, reads DGGITQSPKYLFRKEGQNVTLSCEQNLNHDAMYWYRQDPGQGLRLIYYSQIVNDFQKGDIAEGYSVSREKKESFPLTVTSAQKNPTAFYLCASSLTGVKEKLFFGSGTQLSVL.

CDR3 nucleotide sequence: TGTGCCAGCAGCAACGAGCCGATTAATAGCAGCACCTACGAGCAGTACTTC. This translates into CASSNEPINSSTYEQYF. This chain uses TRBV21-1 with TRBJ2-7; whether TRBD2, the table's D call, matches the DNA was not checked. TRBV21-1 counts as a pseudogene. The CDR3 is 17 residues long.